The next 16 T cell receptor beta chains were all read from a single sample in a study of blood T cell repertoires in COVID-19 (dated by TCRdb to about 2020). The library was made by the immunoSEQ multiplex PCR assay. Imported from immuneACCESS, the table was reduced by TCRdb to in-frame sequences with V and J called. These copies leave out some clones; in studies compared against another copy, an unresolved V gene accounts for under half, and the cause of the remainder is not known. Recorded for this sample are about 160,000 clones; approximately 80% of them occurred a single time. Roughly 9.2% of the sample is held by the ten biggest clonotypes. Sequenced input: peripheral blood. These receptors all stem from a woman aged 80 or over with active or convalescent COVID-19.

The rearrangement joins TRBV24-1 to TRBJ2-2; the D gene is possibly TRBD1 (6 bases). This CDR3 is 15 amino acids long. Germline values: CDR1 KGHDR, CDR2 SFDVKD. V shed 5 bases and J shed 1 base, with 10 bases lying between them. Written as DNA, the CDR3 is TGTGCCACCAGTGCTACGACAGGGAACACCGGGGAGCTGTTTTTT. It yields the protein CATSATTGNTGELFF.

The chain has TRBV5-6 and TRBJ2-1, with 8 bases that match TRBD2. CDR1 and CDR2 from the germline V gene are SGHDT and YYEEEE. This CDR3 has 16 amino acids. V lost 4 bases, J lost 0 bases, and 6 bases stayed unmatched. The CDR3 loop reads CASSPRLANSYNEQFF. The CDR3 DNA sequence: TGTGCCAGCAGCCCTAGACTAGCGAACTCCTACAATGAGCAGTTCTTC.

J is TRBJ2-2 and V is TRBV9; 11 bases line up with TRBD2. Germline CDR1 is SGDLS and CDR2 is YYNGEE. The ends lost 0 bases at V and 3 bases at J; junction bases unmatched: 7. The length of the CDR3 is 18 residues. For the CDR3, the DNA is TGTGCCAGCAGCGTAGCGGCTAGCGGGGGGAGGGACACCGGGGAGCTGTTTTTT. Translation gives CASSVAASGGRDTGELFF. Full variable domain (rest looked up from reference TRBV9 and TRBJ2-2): DSGVTQTPKHLITATGQRVTLRCSPRSGDLSVYWYQQSLDQGLQFLIQYYNGEERAKGNILERFSAQQFPDLHSELNLSSLELGDSALYFCASSVAASGGRDTGELFFGEGSRLTVL.

This CDR3 is CASRSGQGSNYGYTF. The CDR3 nucleotides read TGTGCCAGCAGATCAGGACAGGGAAGCAACTATGGCTACACCTTC. The J gene is TRBJ1-2, the V gene TRBV7-2; TRBD1 aligns across 8 bases. The CDR3 is made up of 15 amino acids. The germline V gene encodes CDR1 SGHTA and CDR2 FQGNSA. V trimming: 6 bases; J trimming: 2 bases; junction bases outside the gene matches: 8.

The CDR3 sequence is CASSPPGGRVETQYF. The CDR3 bases are TGTGCCAGCTCACCACCCGGGGGGCGTGTGGAGACCCAGTACTTC. The gene calls are TRBV18 and TRBJ2-5; TRBD2 is a possible D gene (7 bases). This CDR3 is 15 amino acids long. The V gene's germline CDR1 is KGHSH and CDR2 LQKENI. V gave up 0 bases and J gave up 5 bases, with 13 bases separating them.

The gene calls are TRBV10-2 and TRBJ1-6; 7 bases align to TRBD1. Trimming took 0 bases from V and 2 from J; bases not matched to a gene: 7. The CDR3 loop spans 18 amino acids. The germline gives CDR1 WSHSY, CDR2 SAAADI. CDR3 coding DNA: TGCGCCAGCAGTGAGTCTGAGGGGGCTATCCCCTATAATTCACCCCTCCACTTT. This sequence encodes CASSESEGAIPYNSPLHF.

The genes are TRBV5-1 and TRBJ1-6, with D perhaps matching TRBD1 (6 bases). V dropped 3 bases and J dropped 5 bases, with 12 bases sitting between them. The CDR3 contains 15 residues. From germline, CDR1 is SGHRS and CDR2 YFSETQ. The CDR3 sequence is CASSSQGSNNSPLHF. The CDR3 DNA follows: TGCGCCAGCAGCTCACAGGGATCCAATAATTCACCCCTCCACTTT.

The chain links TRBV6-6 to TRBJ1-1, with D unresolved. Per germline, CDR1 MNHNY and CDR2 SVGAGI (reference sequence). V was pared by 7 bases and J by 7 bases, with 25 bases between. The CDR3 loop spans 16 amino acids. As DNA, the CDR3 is TGTGCCAGCACCAGACGAGGTGGAGAACGTGGCCTTGAAGCTTTCTTT. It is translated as CASTRRGGERGLEAFF.

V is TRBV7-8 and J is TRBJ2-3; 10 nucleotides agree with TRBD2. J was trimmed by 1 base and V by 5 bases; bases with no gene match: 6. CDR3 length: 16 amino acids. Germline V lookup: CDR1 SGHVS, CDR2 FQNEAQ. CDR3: CASSTPLAGGTDTQYF. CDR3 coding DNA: TGTGCCAGCAGCACCCCCCTAGCGGGGGGCACAGATACGCAGTATTTT.

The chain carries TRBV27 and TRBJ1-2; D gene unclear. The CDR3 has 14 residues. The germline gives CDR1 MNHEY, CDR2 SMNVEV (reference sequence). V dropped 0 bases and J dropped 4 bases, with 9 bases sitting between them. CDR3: CASSLSNGIYGYTF. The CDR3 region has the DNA TGTGCCAGCAGTTTATCGAACGGGATCTATGGCTACACCTTC.

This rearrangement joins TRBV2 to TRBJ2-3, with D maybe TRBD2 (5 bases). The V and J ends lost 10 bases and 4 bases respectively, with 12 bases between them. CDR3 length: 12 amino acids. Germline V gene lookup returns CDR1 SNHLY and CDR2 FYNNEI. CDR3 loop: CATGGRADTQYF. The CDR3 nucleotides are TGTGCCACCGGAGGTAGGGCAGATACGCAGTATTTT.

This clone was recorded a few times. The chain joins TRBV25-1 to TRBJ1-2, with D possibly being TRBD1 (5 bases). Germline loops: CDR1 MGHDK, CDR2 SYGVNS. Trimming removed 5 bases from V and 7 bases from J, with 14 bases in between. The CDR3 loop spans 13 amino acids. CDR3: CASSFLQGGGYTF. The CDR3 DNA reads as TGTGCCAGCAGTTTTCTTCAGGGAGGTGGCTACACCTTC.

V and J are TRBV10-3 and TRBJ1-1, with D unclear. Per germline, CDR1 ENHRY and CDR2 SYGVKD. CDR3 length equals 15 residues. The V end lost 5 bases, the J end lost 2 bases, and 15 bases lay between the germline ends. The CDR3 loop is CAISPVRRENTEAFF. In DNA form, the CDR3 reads TGTGCCATCAGTCCCGTCAGGAGGGAAAACACTGAAGCTTTCTTT.

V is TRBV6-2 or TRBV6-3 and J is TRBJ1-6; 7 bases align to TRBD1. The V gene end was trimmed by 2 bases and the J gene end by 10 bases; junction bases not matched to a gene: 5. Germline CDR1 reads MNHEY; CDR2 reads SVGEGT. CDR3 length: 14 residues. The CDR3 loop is CASSYLTGVSPLHF. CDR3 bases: TGTGCCAGCAGTTACCTTACAGGGGTGTCACCCCTCCACTTT.

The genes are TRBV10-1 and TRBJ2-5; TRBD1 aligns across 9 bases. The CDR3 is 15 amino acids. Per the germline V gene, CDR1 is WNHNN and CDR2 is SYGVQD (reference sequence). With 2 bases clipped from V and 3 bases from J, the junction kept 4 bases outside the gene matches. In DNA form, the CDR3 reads TGCGCCAGCAGTGAGGGGGGGACAGGGAAAGAGACCCAGTACTTC. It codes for CASSEGGTGKETQYF.

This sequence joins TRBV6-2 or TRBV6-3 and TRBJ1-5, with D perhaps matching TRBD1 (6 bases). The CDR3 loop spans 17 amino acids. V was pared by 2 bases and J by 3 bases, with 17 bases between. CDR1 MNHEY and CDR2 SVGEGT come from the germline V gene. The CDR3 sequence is CASSYRPGDGNNQPQHF. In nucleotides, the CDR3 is TGTGCCAGCAGTTACCGGCCAGGGGACGGGAACAATCAGCCCCAGCATTTT.